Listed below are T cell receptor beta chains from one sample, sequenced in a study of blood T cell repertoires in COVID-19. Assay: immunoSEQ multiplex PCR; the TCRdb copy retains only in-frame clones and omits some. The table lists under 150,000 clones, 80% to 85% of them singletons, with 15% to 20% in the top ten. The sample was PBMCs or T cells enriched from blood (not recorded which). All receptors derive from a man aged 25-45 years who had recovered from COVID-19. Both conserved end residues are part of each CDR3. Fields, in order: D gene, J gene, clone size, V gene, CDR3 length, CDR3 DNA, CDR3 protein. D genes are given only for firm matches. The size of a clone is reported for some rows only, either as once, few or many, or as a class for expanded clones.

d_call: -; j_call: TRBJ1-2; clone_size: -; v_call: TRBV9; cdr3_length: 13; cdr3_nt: TGTGCCAGCAGCCAACGACAGGACTATGGCTACACCTTC; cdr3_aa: CASSQRQDYGYTF
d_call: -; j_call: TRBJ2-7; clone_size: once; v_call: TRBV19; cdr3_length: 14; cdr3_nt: TGTGCCAGTAGTATGATGGGGGCCTCCTACGAGCAGTACTTC; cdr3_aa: CASSMMGASYEQYF
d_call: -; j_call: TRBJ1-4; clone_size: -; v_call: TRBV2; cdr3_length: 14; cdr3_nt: TGTGCCAGCAGTGGGACTGGAACTAATGAAAAACTGTTTTTT; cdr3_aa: CASSGTGTNEKLFF
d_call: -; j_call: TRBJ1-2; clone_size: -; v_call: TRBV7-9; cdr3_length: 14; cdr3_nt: TGTGCCAGCAGCCCCCTCGAGACAGGCTATGGCTACACCTTC; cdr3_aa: CASSPLETGYGYTF
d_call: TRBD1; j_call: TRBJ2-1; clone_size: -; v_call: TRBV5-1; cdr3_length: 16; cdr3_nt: TGCGCCAGCAGCCGCTCACCGGGACAGGGAACCGATGAGCAGTTCTTC; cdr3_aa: CASSRSPGQGTDEQFF
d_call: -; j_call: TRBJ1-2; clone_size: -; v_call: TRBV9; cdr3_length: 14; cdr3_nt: TGTGCCAGCACCCGACAGCCTGCCAACTATGGCTACACCTTC; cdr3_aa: CASTRQPANYGYTF
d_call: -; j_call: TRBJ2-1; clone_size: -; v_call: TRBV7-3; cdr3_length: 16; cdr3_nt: TGTGCCAGCAGCAAAGGGAGCAGCGGGCGAGACAATGAGCAGTTCTTC; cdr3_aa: CASSKGSSGRDNEQFF
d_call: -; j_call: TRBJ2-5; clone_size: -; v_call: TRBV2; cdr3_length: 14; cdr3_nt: TGTGCCAGCAGCTGGGGCAGTTACCAAGAGACCCAGTACTTC; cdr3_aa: CASSWGSYQETQYF
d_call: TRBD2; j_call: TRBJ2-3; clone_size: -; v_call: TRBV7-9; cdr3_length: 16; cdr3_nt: TGTGCCAGCAGCTTAGTGGTGGGAGGGCCAACAGATACGCAGTATTTT; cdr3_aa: CASSLVVGGPTDTQYF
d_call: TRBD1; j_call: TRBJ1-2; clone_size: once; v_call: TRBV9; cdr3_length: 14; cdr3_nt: TGTGCCAGCAGCGGGGGGACAGTAGGTTATGGCTACACCTTC; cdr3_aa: CASSGGTVGYGYTF
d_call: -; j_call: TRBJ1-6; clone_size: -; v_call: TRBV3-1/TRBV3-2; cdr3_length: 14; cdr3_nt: TGTGCCAGCAGCAAGGACAGAATTAATTCACCCCTCCACTTT; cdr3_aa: CASSKDRINSPLHF
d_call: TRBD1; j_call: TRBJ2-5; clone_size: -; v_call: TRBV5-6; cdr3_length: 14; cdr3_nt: TGTGCCAGCAGCGCCCGACAGGGAAGAAAGACCCAGTACTTC; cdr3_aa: CASSARQGRKTQYF
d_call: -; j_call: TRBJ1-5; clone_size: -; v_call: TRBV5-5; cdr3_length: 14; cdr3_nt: TGTGCCAGCAGCTGGAGGGATAGCAATCAGCCCCAGCATTTT; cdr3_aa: CASSWRDSNQPQHF
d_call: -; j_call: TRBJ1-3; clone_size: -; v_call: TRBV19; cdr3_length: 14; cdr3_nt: TGTGCCAGTAGTAGTCCGGGTTCTGGAAACACCATATATTTT; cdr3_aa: CASSSPGSGNTIYF
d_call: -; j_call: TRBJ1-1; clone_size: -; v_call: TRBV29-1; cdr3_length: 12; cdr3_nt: TGCAGCGGCGAGAGGATGAACACTGAAGCTTTCTTT; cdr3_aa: CSGERMNTEAFF
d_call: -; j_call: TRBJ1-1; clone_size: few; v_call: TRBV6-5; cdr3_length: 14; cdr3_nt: TGTGCCAGCAGTTCAGGGGAATATGGCACTGAAGCTTTCTTT; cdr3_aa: CASSSGEYGTEAFF
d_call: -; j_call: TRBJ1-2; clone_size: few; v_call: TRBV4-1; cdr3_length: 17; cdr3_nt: TGCGCCAGCACCCCCCGTGGAGGGGACCCTTTAAACTATGGCTACACCTTC; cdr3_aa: CASTPRGGDPLNYGYTF
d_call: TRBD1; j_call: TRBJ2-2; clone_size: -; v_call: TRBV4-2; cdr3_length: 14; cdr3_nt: TGTGCCAGCAGCCAAGAATACAGGGGCCGGGAGCTGTTTTTT; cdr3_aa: CASSQEYRGRELFF
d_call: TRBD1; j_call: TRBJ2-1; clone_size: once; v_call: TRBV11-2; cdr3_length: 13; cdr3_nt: TGTGCCAGCAGCCCCGGGACAGATAATGAGCAGTTCTTC; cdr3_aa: CASSPGTDNEQFF
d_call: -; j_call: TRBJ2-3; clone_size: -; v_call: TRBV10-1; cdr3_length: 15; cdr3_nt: TGCGCCAGCAGTCAGGCAGAGCAAGGGGCAGATACGCAGTATTTT; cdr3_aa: CASSQAEQGADTQYF
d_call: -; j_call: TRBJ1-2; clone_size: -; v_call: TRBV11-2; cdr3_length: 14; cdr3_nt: TGTGCCAGCAGCTTAGTGGCGGCAAACTATGGCTACACCTTC; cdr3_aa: CASSLVAANYGYTF
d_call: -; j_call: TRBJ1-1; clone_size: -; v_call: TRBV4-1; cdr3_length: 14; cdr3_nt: TGCGCCAGCAGCCACGGTAGAGAGAACACTGAAGCTTTCTTT; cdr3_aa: CASSHGRENTEAFF
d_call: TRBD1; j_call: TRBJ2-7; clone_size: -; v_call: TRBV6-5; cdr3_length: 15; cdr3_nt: TGTGCCAGCAGCCTAAGAAGACAGGGCCGGAACGAGCAGTACTTC; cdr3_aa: CASSLRRQGRNEQYF
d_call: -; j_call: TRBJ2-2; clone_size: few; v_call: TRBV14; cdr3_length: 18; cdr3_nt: TGTGCCAGCAGCCAAGACCGTATCTGGGACAACAACACCGGGGAGCTGTTTTTT; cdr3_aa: CASSQDRIWDNNTGELFF
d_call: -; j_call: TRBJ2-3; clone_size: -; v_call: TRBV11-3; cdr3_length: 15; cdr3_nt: TGTGCCAGCAGCTTAGGGAGCGGTGGCACAGATACGCAGTATTTT; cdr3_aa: CASSLGSGGTDTQYF
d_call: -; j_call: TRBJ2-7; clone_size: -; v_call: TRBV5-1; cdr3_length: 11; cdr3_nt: TGCGCCAGCAGCCGGGATTTTGAGCAGTACTTC; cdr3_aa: CASSRDFEQYF
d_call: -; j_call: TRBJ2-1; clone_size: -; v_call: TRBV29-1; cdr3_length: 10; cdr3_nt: TGCAGCGTTGGGGCGTATGAGCAGTTCTTC; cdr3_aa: CSVGAYEQFF
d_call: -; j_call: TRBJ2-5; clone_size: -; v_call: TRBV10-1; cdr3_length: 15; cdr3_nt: TGCGCCAGCAGTGGAGGCGCGGGGAGACAAGAGACCCAGTACTTC; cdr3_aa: CASSGGAGRQETQYF
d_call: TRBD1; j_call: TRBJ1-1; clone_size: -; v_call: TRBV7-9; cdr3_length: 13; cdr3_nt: TGTGCCAGCAGCCTACAGGGGCGCGGTGAAGCTTTCTTT; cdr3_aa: CASSLQGRGEAFF
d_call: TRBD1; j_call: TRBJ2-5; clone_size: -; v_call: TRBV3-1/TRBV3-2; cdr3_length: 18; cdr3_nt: TGTGCCAGCAGCCAAGGATACGGACAGGGGGCTTCCCGGGAGACCCAGTACTTC; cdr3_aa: CASSQGYGQGASRETQYF
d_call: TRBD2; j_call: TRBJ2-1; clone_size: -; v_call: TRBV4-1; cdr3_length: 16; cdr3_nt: TGCGCCAGCAGCAGGGGAGCTAGCGGGGGAGCCAATGAGCAGTTCTTC; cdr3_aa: CASSRGASGGANEQFF
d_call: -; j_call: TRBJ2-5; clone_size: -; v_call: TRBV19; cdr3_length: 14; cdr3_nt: TGTGCCAGTAGTATCTCAGGAAAACAAGAGACCCAGTACTTC; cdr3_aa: CASSISGKQETQYF
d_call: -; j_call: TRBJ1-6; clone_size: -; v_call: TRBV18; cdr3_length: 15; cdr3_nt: TGTGCCAGCTCACCCGGCGGTTCCTATAATTCACCCCTCCACTTT; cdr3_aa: CASSPGGSYNSPLHF
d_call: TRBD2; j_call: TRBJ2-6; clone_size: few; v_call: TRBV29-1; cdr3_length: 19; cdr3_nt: TGCAGCGTAGGGAATATGACAGCGGGGGAGCTAACTGGGGCCAACGTCCTGACTTTC; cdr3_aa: CSVGNMTAGELTGANVLTF
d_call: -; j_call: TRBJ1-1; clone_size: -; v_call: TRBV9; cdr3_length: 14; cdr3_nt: TGTGCCAGCAGCGGAATGGGGGAGGGCACTGAAGCTTTCTTT; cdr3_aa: CASSGMGEGTEAFF
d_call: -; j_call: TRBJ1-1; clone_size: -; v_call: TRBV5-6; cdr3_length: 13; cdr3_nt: TGTGCCAGCAGCTACGACAGATACACTGAAGCTTTCTTT; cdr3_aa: CASSYDRYTEAFF
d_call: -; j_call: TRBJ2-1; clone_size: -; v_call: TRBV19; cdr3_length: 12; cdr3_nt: TGTGCCAGTCGGGGTTTCGGGTATGAGCAGTTCTTC; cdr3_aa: CASRGFGYEQFF